This T cell receptor (beta chain) was obtained from a study of regulatory T cells in long-lasting Graves disease. Researchers made TCR beta libraries by using iRepertoire HTBI primers and running Arm-PCR on CDR3 regions. In the source study's methods: Across all samples, about 60 TRBV segments and roughly 14 TRBJ segments were identified. TCRdb re-called the multiplex PCR reads through MiXCR, storing one row per CDR3 protein. These V and J calls are TCRdb output, not the study's own analysis. The sample lists about 460,000 distinct CDR3 sequences; around 15% were seen once. As concerns this clonotype: Its matching antigen is unknown.

Time point denoted: newly diagnosed GD, antithyroid drugs for less than 3 months. PBMC-derived RNA was used for the TCR library. With 5 bases removed from V and 0 bases from J, the gap between germline ends came to 8 bases. Germline V gene lookup returns CDR1 MNHEY and CDR2 SVGEGT. The CDR3 is 14 residues long. Study observations and caveats: Patients with persistent disease showed a bias toward TRBV28, TRBJ1-2 and TRBJ2-5.

These same records also appear under a second study, on T cells in Graves' hyperthyroidism and ophthalmopathy. That paper adds: First-round RT-PCR of the TCR CDR3 relied on the HTBI primer set.

This specimen was peripheral blood mononuclear cells (PBMCs), taken at new diagnosis, from a patient treated with antithyroid drugs. This receptor was taken from a woman aged 45-65 years with Graves disease. V is TRBV6-2 or TRBV6-3 and J is TRBJ1-3; possibly TRBD1 for D (5 bases). Here the CDR3 reads CASSGHLSGNTIYF. In nucleotides, the CDR3 is TGTGCCAGCAGTGGACACCTCTCTGGAAACACCATATATTTT.